The source of this TCR beta chain is a study of beta chain features in type 1 diabetes. Study at large: Patients were similar to healthy donors in age and gender (as well as in cell yields).

TCRB transcripts that were expressed got sequenced, as all of the isolated RNA had been reverse transcribed. Profiled with immunoSEQ multiplex PCR; TCRdb holds only in-frame clones, not every one. The sample has about 130,000 clones, around a tenth seen once; the top ten hold roughly 0.7%. The V and J ends lost 8 bases and 7 bases respectively, with 24 bases between them. The CDR3 has 16 residues. Germline CDR1 reads SGHAT; CDR2 reads FQNNGV. The chain recombines TRBV11-2 with TRBJ2-1, with D perhaps TRBD2 (7 bases). This sequence was found in a man aged 18 to 35 in good health. Sequences were obtained from central memory CD4+ T cells from blood. The CDR3 region has the DNA TGTGCCAGCGGACCTTTGAGGGGGGGGGTTGGGAATGAGCAGTTCTTC. Encoded protein: CASGPLRGGVGNEQFF.